This passage covers 13 T cell receptor beta chains from one sample sequenced in a study of T cell responses to AZD1222 COVID-19 vaccine. The assay was immunoSEQ multiplex PCR, and TCRdb's table has in-frame clones only and misses some. This table has 100,000 to 150,000 clones, about 86% appearing once. The sample here was peripheral blood, taken on day 0 of AZD1222 vaccination. All receptors come from an adult in good health.

CDR3: CASSASVFRQGRSVNEQFF. CDR3 sequence (DNA): TGTGCCAGCAGTGCATCGGTGTTTAGACAGGGCCGGAGTGTAAATGAGCAGTTCTTC. J is TRBJ2-1 and V is TRBV6-1, with TRBD1 matching over 7 bases. Trimming took 4 bases from V and 7 from J; bases not matched to a gene: 22. The CDR3 has 19 residues. Germline CDR1 is MNHNS and CDR2 is SASEGT.

This clone has a handful of counts. The V and J genes are TRBV13 and TRBJ2-7; the D is unclear. This CDR3 is built from 15 residues. V was cut by 5 bases and J by 3 bases, with 17 bases left in between. Germline V lookup: CDR1 PRHDT, CDR2 FYEKMQ (reference sequence). The CDR3 here is CASSPGFGRFYEQYF. CDR3 nucleotides: TGTGCCAGCAGCCCGGGCTTCGGACGGTTCTACGAGCAGTACTTC.

Concerning this clone itself: In the same sample, other DNA sequences code for this CDR3. CDR3: CAISGQGSYGYTF. CDR3 in DNA: TGTGCCATCAGTGGGCAGGGATCCTATGGCTACACCTTC. The V call is TRBV10-3, the J call TRBJ1-2; D perhaps matches TRBD1 (5 bases). Germline assignment: CDR1 ENHRY and CDR2 SYGVKD. The CDR3 contains 13 residues. V lost 4 bases and J 4 bases, leaving 10 bases between the germline ends.

The V and J genes are TRBV6-5 and TRBJ2-6; D is undetermined. V was clipped by 8 bases and J by 1 base, with 12 bases between them. The length of the CDR3 is 15 residues. Germline V gene data show CDR1 as MNHEY and CDR2 as SVGAGI. CDR3 DNA: TGTGCCAGCGACAAAGGAGCGTCTGGGGCCAACGTCCTGACTTTC. Translated: CASDKGASGANVLTF.

The chain has TRBV7-2 and TRBJ2-2, with D unresolved. The V end was cut by 5 bases, the J end by 6 bases, with 19 bases between. Germline V lookup: CDR1 SGHTA, CDR2 FQGNSA. The CDR3 is 16 residues long. CDR3 nucleotides: TGTGCCAGCAGCCTCGACACACTTAGAACTTCCGGGGAGCTGTTTTTT. Translating gives CASSLDTLRTSGELFF.

This clone came up once. This chain connects TRBV27 to TRBJ2-3; unclear D gene. Germline loops: CDR1 MNHEY, CDR2 SMNVEV (reference sequence). Trimming left V 7 bases short and J 2 bases short, with 13 bases between. The CDR3 has 14 amino acids. The DNA of the CDR3 is TGTGCCAGCACCCCAGATAGTTACACAGATACGCAGTATTTT. Translation: CASTPDSYTDTQYF.

This clone has only a few counts. The V gene is TRBV6-5, the J gene TRBJ1-2; 9 bases are a match to TRBD1. Per germline, CDR1 MNHEY and CDR2 SVGAGI. V shed 6 bases, J shed 7 bases, and the junction held 9 bases outside the gene matches. This CDR3 is built from 14 residues. CDR3 nucleotides: TGTGCCAGCAGCCGACAGGGGGGGCTTCCTGGCTACACCTTC. Translation: CASSRQGGLPGYTF.

This clone was counted a few times. The chain carries TRBV18 and TRBJ1-3, with D tentatively TRBD1 (5 bases). V was cut by 0 bases and J by 8 bases, with 11 bases left in between. CDR3 length equals 14 residues. The germline V gene encodes CDR1 KGHSH and CDR2 LQKENI. Here the CDR3 DNA reads TGTGCCAGCTCACCACCGGGGCAGAAGCACACCATATATTTT. Encoded protein: CASSPPGQKHTIYF.

V is TRBV6-5 and J is TRBJ2-2, with 7 bases that match TRBD1. The ends lost 6 bases at V and 5 bases at J; junction bases unmatched: 9. Germline assignment: CDR1 MNHEY and CDR2 SVGAGI. The CDR3 length is 15 residues. The CDR3 DNA is TGTGCCAGCAGAGAGAACAGGGGATCGACCGGGGAGCTGTTTTTT. Translated, it gives CASRENRGSTGELFF.

The DNA of the CDR3 is TGTGCCAGCAGCGTAGCGACGGGACTAGCGGGAGTTGCCGGGGAGCTGTTTTTT. This translates into CASSVATGLAGVAGELFF. V usage is TRBV11-2 and J usage is TRBJ2-2; TRBD2 aligns across 14 bases. Looked up from germline, CDR1 is SGHAT and CDR2 is FQNNGV. The trim removed 5 bases at V and 6 bases at J, leaving 11 bases unmatched. This CDR3 is built from 18 residues.

The CDR3 is CASQGYGYTF. The CDR3, as DNA: TGTGCCAGCCAGGGCTATGGCTACACCTTC. The chain recombines TRBV19 with TRBJ1-2; TRBD1 might be the D (5 bases). The germline V gene encodes CDR1 LNHDA and CDR2 SQIVND (reference sequence). This CDR3 contains 10 residues. V was clipped by 9 bases and J by 4 bases, with 6 bases between them.

The chain carries TRBV5-4 and TRBJ2-5; 8 nucleotides agree with TRBD2. The CDR3 contains 17 residues. Per germline, CDR1 SGHNT and CDR2 YYREEE (reference sequence). The V gene end was trimmed by 6 bases and the J gene end by 1 base; junction bases not matched to a gene: 14. CDR3 sequence: CASTKGGAGDFQETQYF. The DNA of the CDR3 is TGTGCCAGCACCAAAGGAGGAGCGGGGGACTTCCAAGAGACCCAGTACTTC.

The chain carries TRBV29-1 and TRBJ1-1; 7 bases are shared with TRBD1. V was pared by 7 bases and J by 1 base, with 9 bases of the junction left unmatched. Germline V gene data show CDR1 as SQVTM and CDR2 as ANQGSEA. The CDR3 has 14 residues. The CDR3 reads CSAGAGQRNTEAFF. The DNA of the CDR3 is TGCAGCGCTGGGGCGGGACAGCGGAACACTGAAGCTTTCTTT.